This T cell receptor (beta chain) was observed in a study of cytomegalovirus exposure and HLA in healthy donors. The CDR3 length is 14 residues. Germline loops: CDR1 SEHNR, CDR2 FQNEAQ (reference sequence). After removal of 10 bases from V and 1 base from J, the junction contained 9 bases not matched to a gene. The repertoire was sequenced with immunoSEQ multiplex PCR; TCRdb's copy has only in-frame clones and lacks some. The sample includes around 220,000 clones, roughly 88% of them seen just once. Study-level results: The finding came from a later analysis; first-cohort TCR clusters tended to co-occur in the 110 or so validation repertoires. Researchers reported that a few CMV-associated chains were confirmed in vitro as CMV antigen-specific. The authors listed about 170 TCR beta chains as cytomegalovirus-associated. Despite most TCR sequences being rare, some public TCRs occurred in many donors.

In regard to this clone: The antigen is not known.

The rearrangement joins TRBV7-9 to TRBJ1-1; the match to TRBD1 covers 7 bases. The sequencing input was PBMCs. The TCR originated in a woman aged 18-29 years in good health and CMV-seronegative. CDR3 nucleotide sequence: TGTGCCACCAGGACCACAGGGGCGAACACTGAAGCTTTCTTT. It encodes CATRTTGANTEAFF. Together with reference TRBV7-9 and TRBJ1-1, the CDR3 gives the full variable domain: DTGVSQNPRHKITKRGQNVTFRCDPISEHNRLYWYRQTLGQGPEFLTYFQNEAQLEKSRLLSDRFSAERPKGSFSTLEIQRTEQGDSAMYLCATRTTGANTEAFFGQGTRLTVV.